The 22 T cell receptor beta chains in this list originate from one sample, sequenced in a study of control samples from healthy donors and cancer patients. Here immunoSEQ multiplex PCR was the method, and the copy in TCRdb shows in-frame clones only, minus some. Of approximately 94,000 clones listed, about 86% were seen once; the top ten hold roughly 1.3%. Sample: blood. These receptors were collected from a woman aged 45-60 years in good health.

To note about this clone: Distinct nucleotide sequences in the sample also encode this CDR3. The CDR3 coding sequence is TGTGCCAGCAGTCCCACGGACACAGATACGCAGTATTTT. It yields the protein CASSPTDTDTQYF. The chain uses TRBV28 and TRBJ2-3; D gene ambiguous. Germline loops: CDR1 MDHEN, CDR2 SYDVKM. This CDR3 is built from 13 residues. V was shortened by 5 bases and J by 2 bases, with 8 bases between the two germline ends. Supplemented by reference TRBV28 and TRBJ2-3, the full variable domain reads DVKVTQSSRYLVKRTGEKVFLECVQDMDHENMFWYRQDPGLGLRLIYFSYDVKMKEKGDIPEGYSVSREKKERFSLILESASTNQTSMYLCASSPTDTDTQYFGPGTRLTVL.

The gene calls are TRBV6-4 and TRBJ2-3, with 10 bases matching TRBD1. CDR3 size: 15 residues. Trimming removed 2 bases from V and 1 base from J; junction bases left unmatched: 0. Per the germline V gene, CDR1 is MRHNA and CDR2 is SNTAGT. The CDR3 reads CASSDGTGGTDTQYF. The CDR3, as DNA: TGTGCCAGCAGTGACGGGACAGGGGGCACAGATACGCAGTATTTT.

The genes are TRBV6-2 or TRBV6-3 and TRBJ1-6; unclear D gene. Germline values: CDR1 MNHEY, CDR2 SVGEGT. The CDR3 covers 14 residues. V lost 1 base and J 2 bases, leaving 3 bases between the germline ends. The CDR3 loop reads CASSYFTYNSPLHF. The CDR3 coding sequence is TGTGCCAGCAGTTACTTCACCTATAATTCACCCCTCCACTTT.

The chain carries TRBV7-3 and TRBJ2-1; D may correspond to TRBD1 or TRBD2 (5 bases each). CDR1 SGHTA and CDR2 FQGTGA come from the germline V gene. The CDR3 is made up of 14 amino acids. Trimming stripped 5 bases from V and 7 bases from J, with 15 bases between. CDR3 in DNA: TGTGCCAGCAGCAAAACCGGGGCCGAAAATGAGCAGTTCTTC. Its translation: CASSKTGAENEQFF.

This chain links TRBV11-3 with TRBJ2-7; 9 nucleotides line up with TRBD1. The ends lost 0 bases at V and 2 bases at J; junction bases unmatched: 8. The germline V gene encodes CDR1 SGHNT and CDR2 YENEEA. This CDR3 region has 17 residues. The CDR3: CASSLEKRDRAPYEQYF. CDR3 nucleotides: TGTGCCAGCAGCTTAGAGAAACGGGACAGGGCTCCCTACGAGCAGTACTTC.

The V and J genes are TRBV4-2 and TRBJ1-1; D is perhaps TRBD1 (6 bases). The V end was cut by 3 bases, the J end by 1 base, with 6 bases between. This CDR3 comprises 13 residues. Germline V gene lookup returns CDR1 LGHNA and CDR2 YNFKEQ. CDR3: CASSQTGNTEAFF. The CDR3 nucleotides read TGTGCCAGCAGCCAGACAGGGAACACTGAAGCTTTCTTT.

J is TRBJ1-1 and V is TRBV19, with D unresolved. CDR3 length: 13 residues. V was clipped by 5 bases and J by 2 bases, with 9 bases between them. Germline CDR1 LNHDA, CDR2 SQIVND (reference sequence). The CDR3 coding sequence is TGTGCCAGTAGTGGGCGCCCTAACACTGAAGCTTTCTTT. Protein product: CASSGRPNTEAFF.

The chain recombines TRBV5-6 with TRBJ1-2; 11 nucleotides match TRBD1. CDR3 length equals 14 residues. Per the germline V gene, CDR1 is SGHDT and CDR2 is YYEEEE. The V segment lost 4 bases and the J segment 5 bases; nucleotides outside the gene matches: 4. The CDR3 DNA follows: TGTGCCAGCAGCCAGGGGACAGGGGGTTATGGCTACACCTTC. Translated: CASSQGTGGYGYTF.

CDR3: CASSSPGGVSNYGYTF. In DNA, the CDR3 is TGTGCCAGCAGCTCTCCCGGGGGGGTGTCTAACTATGGCTACACCTTC. V usage is TRBV7-2 and J usage is TRBJ1-2, with D perhaps TRBD1 (5 bases). The V end was cut by 4 bases, the J end by 0 bases, with 15 bases between. Germline CDR1 SGHTA, CDR2 FQGNSA. This CDR3 spans 16 amino acids.

V gene TRBV6-5 combines with J gene TRBJ1-6; tentatively, D is TRBD1 (5 bases). The germline CDR1 and CDR2 sequences are MNHEY and SVGAGI. The CDR3 contains 13 residues. Trimming stripped 7 bases from V and 8 bases from J, with 12 bases between. The CDR3 DNA reads TGTGCCAGCAAGCGGTCAGGGTATTCACCCCTCCACTTT. This codes for CASKRSGYSPLHF.

Concerning this clone: Mismatch with germline at one junction end may stem from a read error. This rearrangement joins TRBV5-4 to TRBJ1-3, with D uncertain. Germline V gene sequence: CDR1 SGHNT, CDR2 YYREEE (reference sequence). The CDR3 is 12 amino acids. CDR3 sequence (DNA): TGTGCCAGCAGCTTGGGATCAAAAGGAATGAATTTT. It specifies CASSLGSKGMNF. Looking up the rest from reference TRBV5-4 and TRBJ1-3 gives the full variable domain: ETGVTQSPTHLIKTRGQQVTLRCSSQSGHNTVSWYQQALGQGPQFIFQYYREEENGRGNFPPRFSGLQFPNYSSELNVNALELDDSALYLCASSLGSKGMNFGEGSWLTVV.

The chain is built from TRBV6-2 or TRBV6-3 and TRBJ2-2; D possibly matches TRBD1 or TRBD2 (7 bases each). The CDR3 is made up of 18 amino acids. Germline V CDR1 and CDR2: MNHEY, SVGEGT. The V and J ends lost 7 bases and 4 bases respectively, with 25 bases between them. CDR3 sequence: CASNPTGYGRKGTGELFF. The CDR3 coding sequence is TGTGCCAGCAACCCGACAGGGTACGGGAGGAAAGGCACCGGGGAGCTGTTTTTT.

The chain joins TRBV7-2 to TRBJ2-5; 7 bases are a match to TRBD1. Germline CDR1 SGHTA, CDR2 FQGNSA. This CDR3 is built from 15 residues. With 5 bases clipped from V and 4 bases from J, the junction kept 10 bases outside the gene matches. The CDR3 coding sequence is TGTGCCAGCAGCCCTAGTCGAGGGGGCACAGAGACCCAGTACTTC. This encodes CASSPSRGGTETQYF.

The table lists this clone with a few counts. The rearrangement joins TRBV11-2 to TRBJ2-2; unclear D gene. The CDR3 sequence is 14 residues long. Germline V gene lookup returns CDR1 SGHAT and CDR2 FQNNGV. The V end lost 0 bases, the J end lost 5 bases, and 7 bases lay between the germline ends. CDR3 in DNA: TGTGCCAGCAGCTTAGATTTAGGGACCGGGGAGCTGTTTTTT. Protein sequence: CASSLDLGTGELFF.

The V call is TRBV6-5, the J call TRBJ1-5, with TRBD1 identical over 7 bases. There are 15 residues in the CDR3. The germline V gene encodes CDR1 MNHEY and CDR2 SVGAGI. Losses at the gene ends were 6 bases for V and 2 bases for J; bases not matched to a gene: 7. Written as DNA, the CDR3 is TGTGCCAGCAGCTCTCAGGGGGATGGCAATCAGCCCCAGCATTTT. Encoded protein: CASSSQGDGNQPQHF.

This clone was counted only a few times. This chain uses TRBV5-1 with TRBJ2-3; 13 positions match TRBD2. Losses at the gene ends were 5 bases for V and 3 bases for J; bases not matched to a gene: 6. The CDR3 consists of 16 residues. Germline-derived CDR1 and CDR2 are SGHRS and YFSETQ. The CDR3 DNA is TGCGCCAGCAGTTCGCGACTAGCGGGAGGTACAGATACGCAGTATTTT. Translating gives CASSSRLAGGTDTQYF.

The J gene is TRBJ2-3, the V gene TRBV21-1; TRBD2 is the table's D call, not checked against the DNA. TRBV21-1 is a pseudogene locus. CDR3 size: 16 residues. The CDR3 spells CASSKWREVSTDTQYF. CDR3 nucleotides: TGTGCCAGCAGCAAATGGCGGGAGGTCTCCACAGATACGCAGTATTTT.

The chain combines TRBV7-8 with TRBJ2-7; 10 nucleotides line up with TRBD1. The CDR3 contains 14 residues. Trimming cost V 4 bases and J 6 bases; bases outside gene matches: 6. CDR1 and CDR2 from the germline V gene are SGHVS and FQNEAQ. Here the CDR3 reads CASSSLRDRGEQYF. In nucleotides, the CDR3 is TGTGCCAGCAGCTCCTTAAGGGACAGGGGCGAGCAGTACTTC. The whole variable domain, filled in from reference TRBV7-8 and TRBJ2-7, reads GAGVSQSPRYKVAKRGQDVALRCDPISGHVSLFWYQQALGQGPEFLTYFQNEAQLDKSGLPSDRFFAERPEGSVSTLKIQRTQQEDSAVYLCASSSLRDRGEQYFGPGTRLTVT.

V gene TRBV7-2 combines with J gene TRBJ2-1; D perhaps matches TRBD2 (6 bases). The germline gives CDR1 SGHTA, CDR2 FQGNSA. The CDR3 has 14 residues. V was trimmed by 5 bases and J by 5 bases, leaving 13 bases between them. This CDR3 reads CASSGGWGDNEQFF. CDR3 DNA: TGTGCCAGCAGCGGGGGTTGGGGGGACAATGAGCAGTTCTTC.

The chain links TRBV7-9 to TRBJ2-1; D is ambiguous. Per the germline V gene, CDR1 is SEHNR and CDR2 is FQNEAQ (reference sequence). V dropped 2 bases and J dropped 7 bases, with 6 bases sitting between them. The CDR3 is 12 amino acids. The CDR3 spells CASSLHSNEQFF. For the CDR3, the DNA is TGTGCCAGCAGCTTACACAGTAATGAGCAGTTCTTC. Based on the CDR3 plus reference TRBV7-9 and TRBJ2-1, the full variable domain is DTGVSQNPRHKITKRGQNVTFRCDPISEHNRLYWYRQTLGQGPEFLTYFQNEAQLEKSRLLSDRFSAERPKGSFSTLEIQRTEQGDSAMYLCASSLHSNEQFFGPGTRLTVL.

This chain connects TRBV7-2 to TRBJ2-7; possible D gene TRBD1, 6 bases. V lost 1 base, J lost 2 bases, and 12 bases lay in between. The CDR3 is made up of 15 amino acids. CDR1 SGHTA and CDR2 FQGNSA come from the germline V gene. CDR3 sequence (DNA): TGTGCCAGCAGCTTAGGGCGGCAGGGGACCTACGAGCAGTACTTC. Its protein product is CASSLGRQGTYEQYF. The full variable domain, in which reference TRBV7-2 and TRBJ2-7 provide the parts outside the CDR3, is GAGVSQSPSNKVTEKGKDVELRCDPISGHTALYWYRQSLGQGLEFLIYFQGNSAPDKSGLPSDRFSAERTGGSVSTLTIQRTQQEDSAVYLCASSLGRQGTYEQYFGPGTRLTVT.

This rearrangement joins TRBV7-9 to TRBJ2-1, with 9 bases aligning to TRBD2. The CDR3 runs to 15 residues. Germline V gene lookup returns CDR1 SEHNR and CDR2 FQNEAQ (reference sequence). J gave up 5 bases and V 5 bases, and 7 bases lay outside the gene matches. The CDR3 DNA sequence: TGTGCCAGCAGCCGGAGAGTAGCGGGGGACAATGAGCAGTTCTTC. Protein: CASSRRVAGDNEQFF.